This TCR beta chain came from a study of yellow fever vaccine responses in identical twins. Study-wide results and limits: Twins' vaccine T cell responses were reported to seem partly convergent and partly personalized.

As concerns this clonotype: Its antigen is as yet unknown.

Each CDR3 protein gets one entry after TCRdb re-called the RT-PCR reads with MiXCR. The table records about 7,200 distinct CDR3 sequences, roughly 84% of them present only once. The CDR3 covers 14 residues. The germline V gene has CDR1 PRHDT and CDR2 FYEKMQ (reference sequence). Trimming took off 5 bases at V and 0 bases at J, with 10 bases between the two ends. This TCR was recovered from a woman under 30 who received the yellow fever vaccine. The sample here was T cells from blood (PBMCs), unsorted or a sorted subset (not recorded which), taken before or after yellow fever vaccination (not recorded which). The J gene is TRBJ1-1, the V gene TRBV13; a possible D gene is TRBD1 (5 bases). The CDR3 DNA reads TGTGCCAGCAGCCATCAGGGCGTGAACACTGAAGCTTTCTTT. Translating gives CASSHQGVNTEAFF.